This paragraph reports one T cell receptor beta chain. Its cognate antigen is unknown. TCRdb ran MiXCR on the 5' RACE reads and lists one entry per CDR3 protein. Of approximately 110,000 distinct CDR3 sequences listed, under 14% are singletons. The data belong to a study of spatial heterogeneity in lung cancer. Background on the study: More beta-chain than alpha-chain sequences were consistently detected.

Regarding time point: blood at routine non-recurrence follow-up after resection. Sequencing covered unsorted whole RNA taken from tumor, nontumor lung or frozen PBMC. This CDR3 comprises 15 residues. The V gene lost 3 bases and the J gene lost 7 bases, with 18 bases spanning the gap. Germline V gene data show CDR1 as DFQATT and CDR2 as SNEGSKA (reference sequence). Study-wide results and limits: TCRs found ubiquitously expanded in tumor appeared in blood more at resection than at follow-up.

The J gene is TRBJ1-4, the V gene TRBV20-1, with D perhaps matching TRBD1 (6 bases). This TCR derives from a female donor with early-stage non-small cell lung cancer. Specimen: PBMCs, collected at follow-up. CDR3 protein: CSASGGATASEKLFF. DNA of the CDR3: TGCAGTGCTAGCGGGGGGGCCACGGCTAGTGAAAAACTGTTTTTT.